The entry that follows covers one T cell receptor beta chain sequence. Other DNA sequences in the same sample also yield this CDR3. Per the germline V gene, CDR1 is SGHRS and CDR2 is YFSETQ. CDR3 length equals 14 residues. The V end lost 0 bases, the J end lost 3 bases, and 4 bases lay between the germline ends. These data come from a study of T cell responses to AZD1222 COVID-19 vaccine. The assay was immunoSEQ multiplex PCR, and TCRdb's table has in-frame clones only and misses some. The data show about 84,000 clones, 80% to 90% seen once. This clonotype was sampled from an adult who received the AZD1222 COVID-19 vaccine. V usage is TRBV5-1 and J usage is TRBJ1-6; D is ambiguous. The starting material was peripheral blood, obtained 28 days after the second AZD1222 dose. The CDR3, as DNA: TGCGCCAGCAGCTTGGGCAGCTATAATTCACCCCTCCACTTT. This codes for CASSLGSYNSPLHF.